These 23 T cell receptor beta chains came from one sample sequenced in a study of regulatory T cells in long-lasting Graves disease. The authors built TCR beta libraries using iRepertoire HTBI primers and Arm-PCR of CDR3 regions. TCRdb analysed the multiplex PCR reads with MiXCR anew, one entry per CDR3 protein. The sample includes around 400,000 distinct CDR3 sequences, about a quarter of them seen just once. Time point specified: persistent/refractory GD, antithyroid drugs over 5 years with positive TRAb. Following extraction of RNA from PBMCs, that RNA was used to make the TCR library. The sample was peripheral blood mononuclear cells (PBMCs), taken when the disease was refractory, from a patient treated with antithyroid drugs. All receptors derive from a female donor with Graves disease.

This clonotype showed up just a few times. This chain joins TRBV19 and TRBJ1-1, with D hard to call. Trimming took off 3 bases at V and 4 bases at J, with 15 bases between the two ends. The germline gives CDR1 LNHDA, CDR2 SQIVND (reference sequence). The CDR3 loop spans 15 amino acids. The CDR3, as DNA: TGTGCCAGTAGTATTGTGATGGGTAAGATCACTGAAGCTTTCTTT. Amino acid sequence: CASSIVMGKITEAFF.

This clonotype was detected ten times or more. V usage is TRBV30 and J usage is TRBJ1-5; maybe TRBD1 (5 bases). The germline CDR1 and CDR2 sequences are GTSNPN and SVGIG (reference sequence). The CDR3 runs 14 residues. The V gene lost 1 base and the J gene lost 0 bases, with 7 bases spanning the gap. The CDR3 region has the DNA TGTGCCTGGAGTGGGGGGTTTAGCAATCAGCCCCAGCATTTT. Protein sequence: CAWSGGFSNQPQHF.

This clonotype was seen a few times. The chain uses TRBV6-1 and TRBJ2-3; D is possibly TRBD2 (6 bases). The CDR3 runs to 14 residues. Germline CDR1 is MNHNS and CDR2 is SASEGT. V shed 7 bases and J shed 0 bases, with 11 bases lying between them. CDR3 sequence: CASTLSGSTDTQYF. CDR3 coding DNA: TGTGCCAGCACCCTAAGCGGGAGCACAGATACGCAGTATTTT.

The chain combines TRBV7-9 with TRBJ1-1; D might be TRBD1 (6 bases). The germline V gene has CDR1 SEHNR and CDR2 FQNEAQ (reference sequence). The length of the CDR3 is 13 residues. Trimming pared 5 bases from V and 7 bases from J, leaving 14 bases between. This CDR3 is CASSAGGLIEAFF. CDR3 DNA: TGTGCCAGCAGCGCTGGGGGGCTAATTGAAGCTTTCTTT.

This clonotype was detected ten times or more. The J gene is TRBJ1-1, the V gene TRBV2; D not certain. Per germline, CDR1 SNHLY and CDR2 FYNNEI. This CDR3 has 13 residues. The germline V and J ends were trimmed by 6 bases and 0 bases, with 8 bases remaining between them. The CDR3 here is CASRDDMNTEAFF. CDR3 in DNA: TGTGCCAGCAGGGACGACATGAACACTGAAGCTTTCTTT.

In its sample, this clonotype was seen a few times. The gene calls are TRBV29-1 and TRBJ2-7; the match to TRBD1 covers 7 bases. The CDR3 covers 13 residues. CDR1 and CDR2 (germline): SQVTM, ANQGSEA. V trimming: 7 bases; J trimming: 3 bases; junction bases outside the gene matches: 9. CDR3: CSAGRDSHYEQYF. As DNA, the CDR3 is TGCAGCGCCGGAAGGGACAGCCACTACGAGCAGTACTTC.

This clonotype has ten or more counts. The genes are TRBV18 and TRBJ1-3; no firm D call. CDR3 length equals 13 residues. Germline V gives CDR1 KGHSH, CDR2 LQKENI. Trimming shortened V by 6 bases and J by 0 bases, and 6 bases separated the two germline ends. The CDR3 DNA sequence: TGTGCCAGCTCGCTGAACTCTGGAAACACCATATATTTT. It translates to CASSLNSGNTIYF.

The chain couples TRBV19 to TRBJ1-1; D remains ambiguous. Per germline, CDR1 LNHDA and CDR2 SQIVND (reference sequence). This CDR3 comprises 13 residues. Trimming removed 3 bases at V and 5 bases at J, with 10 bases between. The CDR3 loop reads CASSIGPGTEAFF. The CDR3 bases are TGTGCCAGTAGTATTGGCCCGGGAACTGAAGCTTTCTTT. Filled out from reference TRBV19 and TRBJ1-1, the complete variable domain reads DGGITQSPKYLFRKEGQNVTLSCEQNLNHDAMYWYRQDPGQGLRLIYYSQIVNDFQKGDIAEGYSVSREKKESFPLTVTSAQKNPTAFYLCASSIGPGTEAFFGQGTRLTVV.

This clonotype was counted only a few times. This rearrangement joins TRBV7-6 to TRBJ2-2; 7 bases are shared with TRBD2. V was clipped by 1 base and J by 4 bases; unmatched bases: 9. The CDR3 consists of 17 residues. CDR1 is SGHVS and CDR2 is FNYEAQ in the germline V gene. CDR3 coding DNA: TGTGCCAGCAGCTTAGGCCGCGGGAGCGTCGGCACCGGGGAGCTGTTTTTT. Its translation: CASSLGRGSVGTGELFF.

This clonotype was found a few times. V usage is TRBV7-9 and J usage is TRBJ2-7; no reliable D call. CDR3 length equals 12 residues. CDR1 and CDR2 (germline): SEHNR, FQNEAQ (reference sequence). V was pared by 1 base and J by 4 bases, with 5 bases between. The CDR3 loop reads CASSLEKYEQYF. Written as DNA, the CDR3 is TGTGCCAGCAGCTTAGAGAAGTACGAGCAGTACTTC.

V gene TRBV7-2 combines with J gene TRBJ2-7; no definite D call. Germline CDR1 SGHTA, CDR2 FQGNSA. This CDR3 is 15 amino acids long. Trimming stripped 5 bases from V and 0 bases from J, with 14 bases between. CDR3 residues: CASSQAGGDSYEQYF. The CDR3 DNA is TGTGCCAGCAGCCAAGCTGGCGGCGACTCCTACGAGCAGTACTTC.

The rearrangement uses TRBV20-1 and TRBJ2-5; unclear D gene. The CDR3 totals 13 residues. Germline assignment: CDR1 DFQATT and CDR2 SNEGSKA (reference sequence). V lost 3 bases to trimming and J lost 4 bases, with 12 bases between them. The CDR3 here is CSASPRTGETQYF. CDR3 DNA: TGCAGTGCTAGCCCCCGGACGGGAGAGACCCAGTACTTC.

This chain links TRBV19 with TRBJ1-1; D gene uncertain. CDR3 length: 19 residues. Deletions cut 8 bases from V and 0 bases from J, with 28 bases between. CDR1 and CDR2 (germline): LNHDA, SQIVND (reference sequence). This CDR3 is CASRCTTTILSPLNTEAFF. Written as DNA, the CDR3 is TGTGCCAGTCGTTGTACAACCACTATTTTGAGCCCGTTGAACACTGAAGCTTTCTTT. Full variable domain (missing parts from reference TRBV19 and TRBJ1-1): DGGITQSPKYLFRKEGQNVTLSCEQNLNHDAMYWYRQDPGQGLRLIYYSQIVNDFQKGDIAEGYSVSREKKESFPLTVTSAQKNPTAFYLCASRCTTTILSPLNTEAFFGQGTRLTVV.

This clonotype has a handful of counts. The rearrangement links TRBV20-1 to TRBJ2-7; TRBD1 is a possible D gene (6 bases). Germline CDR1 reads DFQATT; CDR2 reads SNEGSKA (reference sequence). V lost 0 bases and J lost 0, with 9 bases in between. This CDR3 region has 14 residues. CDR3 in DNA: TGCAGTGCTAGAGATCTGGGACACTCCTACGAGCAGTACTTC. This translates into CSARDLGHSYEQYF.

The CDR3 DNA reads as TGTGCCAGCAGCCAAGATGGGACAGGGGCCTCTTCCTACGAGCAGTACTTC. As protein: CASSQDGTGASSYEQYF. The chain links TRBV3-1 to TRBJ2-7, with TRBD1 identical over 10 bases. The CDR3 is 17 residues long. The germline V gene encodes CDR1 LGHDT and CDR2 YNNKEL (reference sequence). V lost 0 bases, J lost 1 base, and 6 bases stayed unmatched.

This clonotype showed up many times. The chain links TRBV6-1 to TRBJ2-5; no reliable D call. The V gene lost 6 bases and the J gene lost 4 bases, with 15 bases spanning the gap. Germline-derived CDR1 and CDR2 are MNHNS and SASEGT. The CDR3 length is 14 residues. In nucleotides, the CDR3 is TGTGCCAGCAGCCACGGGTCGAGCCGAGAGACCCAGTACTTC. It yields the protein CASSHGSSRETQYF.

This clonotype has a count of ten or more. The rearrangement links TRBV11-2 to TRBJ2-7, with D hard to call. Germline-derived CDR1 and CDR2 are SGHAT and FQNNGV. The CDR3 spans 14 residues. V lost 1 base and J 0 bases, leaving 7 bases between the germline ends. The CDR3 DNA is TGTGCCAGCAGCTTAGGTTACAACTCCTACGAGCAGTACTTC. This gives the protein CASSLGYNSYEQYF.

This clonotype showed up just a few times. The J gene is TRBJ1-1, the V gene TRBV5-1; D is unclear. The CDR3 is 15 residues long. Germline V gene sequence: CDR1 SGHRS, CDR2 YFSETQ. With 0 bases removed from V and 1 base from J, the gap between germline ends came to 10 bases. The CDR3 spells CASSLEPGANTEAFF. CDR3 DNA sequence: TGCGCCAGCAGCTTGGAGCCGGGAGCGAACACTGAAGCTTTCTTT.

In its sample, this clonotype was seen many times. The gene calls are TRBV28 and TRBJ1-5, with 10 bases lining up with TRBD1. The CDR3 totals 15 residues. Trimming cost V 6 bases and J 5 bases; bases outside gene matches: 7. The V gene's germline CDR1 is MDHEN and CDR2 SYDVKM. The CDR3 bases are TGTGCCAGCAGCCTGGCGGGACAGGGGTATCAGCCCCAGCATTTT. It specifies CASSLAGQGYQPQHF.

This chain uses TRBV2 with TRBJ2-2; 10 bases match TRBD2. The germline V gene has CDR1 SNHLY and CDR2 FYNNEI. This CDR3 comprises 15 residues. The junction had 7 bases not matched to a gene; V was cut back by 6 bases and J by 6 bases. CDR3 sequence reads: CASRGPAGGSGELFF. In DNA, the CDR3 is TGTGCCAGCAGGGGACCAGCGGGAGGGTCCGGGGAGCTGTTTTTT.

The chain links TRBV29-1 to TRBJ1-1, with 10 bases lining up with TRBD1. Per germline, CDR1 SQVTM and CDR2 ANQGSEA. The CDR3 is 13 amino acids. Germline trimming cut 6 bases from V and 5 bases from J; bases unmatched to any gene: 6. The CDR3 region has the DNA TGCAGCGTCGACAGGGGGCTGAGTACTGAAGCTTTCTTT. It specifies CSVDRGLSTEAFF.

On this clonotype: An end of the junction does not agree with germline; a read error may underlie this. V and J are TRBV6-2 or TRBV6-3 and TRBJ1-4, with TRBD1 matching over 8 bases. The CDR3 extends over 18 amino acids. In germline, CDR1 is MNHEY, CDR2 SVGEGT. The DNA for the CDR3 is TGTGCCAGCAGACGAACAGGGGGAGTCCGTGTAACTAATGAAAGACTGTTTTTT. This encodes CASRRTGGVRVTNERLFF.

This clonotype has a count of ten or more. The V and J genes are TRBV28 and TRBJ2-7; D gene uncertain. The CDR3 contains 15 residues. The ends were cut back, 3 bases at V and 6 bases at J, with 18 bases in the middle. CDR1 MDHEN and CDR2 SYDVKM come from the germline V gene. CDR3 sequence (DNA): TGTGCCAGCAGTTTTCGCGCCAGAGACCTACTCGAGCAGTACTTC. It codes for CASSFRARDLLEQYF. Looking up the rest from reference TRBV28 and TRBJ2-7 gives the full variable domain: DVKVTQSSRYLVKRTGEKVFLECVQDMDHENMFWYRQDPGLGLRLIYFSYDVKMKEKGDIPEGYSVSREKKERFSLILESASTNQTSMYLCASSFRARDLLEQYFGPGTRLTVT.